Included here is one T cell receptor (beta chain) sequence, with context. It has no known antigen specificity. A read error is likely here: a far larger clone is one base away. These data come from a study of regulatory T cells in long-lasting Graves disease (dated by TCRdb to the early 2020s). As for the study more broadly: In the newly diagnosed Graves' disease group, patients had been taking antithyroid drugs for less than 3 months. The study took place in China and was registered as a clinical trial. TCR sequencing covered around 13 persistent and some 20 newly diagnosed Graves' disease patients, 33 samples in total. This study used TCR sequencing and RNA sequencing of peripheral blood to compare persistent Graves' disease patients against newly diagnosed Graves' disease patients. The investigation overall reported the following: As a limitation, the authors acknowledged that the small sample size may reduce accuracy. The study examined only peripheral blood because the primary lesion, thyroid tissue, could not be accessed. Patients with persistent disease shared more public clonotypes (roughly 2,900) than newly diagnosed patients did (966). Persistent disease showed preferential use of TRBV28, TRBJ1-2 and TRBJ2-5, whereas newly diagnosed disease favored TRBV20-1 and TRBJ2-1. Only the TCR beta chain was sequenced and analyzed. Lower TCR Shannon entropy and fewer highly expanded clones were observed in persistent Graves' disease patients than in newly diagnosed patients, which suggested clonal expansion.

Per the publication, the time point label means: newly diagnosed GD, antithyroid drugs for less than 3 months. For both TCR sequencing and RNA sequencing, RNA was extracted from PBMCs using TRIzol. Graves' disease was diagnosed according to American Thyroid Association guidelines. Patients were recruited from an endocrinology department in Xi'an, China. From each patient, about 9 milliliters of peripheral blood was collected into an EDTA anticoagulant tube. PBMCs were isolated by Ficoll Paque Plus density gradient separation without further T cell sorting. An Agilent 2100 Bioanalyzer and agarose gel were used to check RNA quality, while a NanoDrop 2000 measured RNA concentration. Library preparation used multiplex PCR. These reads were obtained on an Illumina HiSeq 4000. To build TCR beta libraries, CDR3 regions were amplified by Arm-PCR using iRepertoire HTBI primers. Before sequencing, the PCR products underwent gel purification. The paper's data handling went like this. Gene usage analysis of CDR3 amino acid clonotypes used the approximately 62 TRBV and 12 to 15 TRBJ segments found across samples. COPE and FqMerger were used to merge the filtered high-quality paired reads into contigs. BLAST was used to align contigs to IMGT TRBV, TRBD and TRBJ reference genes, and CDR3 was defined according to IMGT. Any clonotype with a frequency above 0.1% was classified as a highly expanded clone. Repertoire diversity was measured by Shannon entropy, and V-J evenness by the Gini coefficient. A clonotype was considered public if more than one individual shared it. TCRdb's own reprocessing of the public reads used fastp at Q25 and MiXCR and kept productive beta chains. A single entry per CDR3 protein holds the most common genes and DNA from its merged rows. The V and J calls and clone size come from TCRdb's table, not from the authors' own analysis. The sample table shows 240,000 or so distinct CDR3 sequences, and 20% are seen once. Together, the top ten hold approximately 15% of the sample.

The CDR3 goes from the cysteine to the phenylalanine over 14 residues. Only the CDR3 part of the read is kept: 42 bases, read in frame from the first base. V and J are truncated by 2 bases and 10 bases respectively, leaving an intervening sequence of 18 bases. The CDR1 and CDR2 encoded by the germline V gene (reference sequence) are DFQATT and SNEGSKA. The chain links TRBV20-1 with TRBJ2-1; the best D guess is TRBD2, with 6 bases matching. Material: peripheral blood mononuclear cells (PBMCs), obtained at new diagnosis, from a patient treated with antithyroid drugs. The sequence came from a female donor with Graves disease. In nucleotides, the sequence is TGCAGTGCTAGATTAAGCGGGCCTCCCTACGAGCAGTTCTTC. Its product reads: CSARLSGPPYEQFF.